A selection of T cell receptor beta chains follows, all from one sample in a study of T cell repertoires in cytomegalovirus infection. TCRdb redid the calling of the reads with MiXCR, one entry per CDR3 protein. The sample yields roughly 280,000 distinct CDR3 sequences, under 25% seen once. Which antigens these TCRs recognize remains unknown. Here the sequenced sample was cultured PBMCs, taken from culture after CMV antigen stimulation. The receptor set was obtained from a human donor in good health (CMV status not recorded). Some clones in this sample may be carry-over from other donors' samples. Both conserved end residues are part of each CDR3. The D gene is left open where the match is weak. Not all rows give a size; the values are once, few, many and, for expanded clones, a class.

D: TRBD2; V: TRBV10-3; size: NA; J: TRBJ2-1; DNA: TGTGCCATCAGTGCCCCGGGACTAGCGGGTCGTCGCTCCTACAATGAGCAGTTCTTC; CDR3: CAISAPGLAGRRSYNEQFF
D: NA; V: TRBV7-2; size: many; J: TRBJ2-1; DNA: TGTGCCAGCAGCTCGCGATATGAGCAGTTCTTC; CDR3: CASSSRYEQFF
D: TRBD2; V: TRBV6-2/TRBV6-3; size: NA; J: TRBJ2-1; DNA: TGTGCCAGCAGTTACGGGGTGGGAGGGCCGTTCTATGAGCAGTTCTTC; CDR3: CASSYGVGGPFYEQFF
D: NA; V: TRBV29-1; size: NA; J: TRBJ1-1; DNA: TGCAGCGTCCCCGGACAGACCAACACTGAAGCTTTCTTT; CDR3: CSVPGQTNTEAFF
D: TRBD2; V: TRBV4-2; size: few; J: TRBJ2-3; DNA: TGTGCCAGCAGCCAAGAGCTCAAGCGGGGAACAGATACGCAGTATTTT; CDR3: CASSQELKRGTDTQYF
D: NA; V: TRBV19; size: few; J: TRBJ1-1; DNA: TGTGCCAGTACCCCCCGGGGGTTTGAAGCTTTCTTT; CDR3: CASTPRGFEAFF
D: TRBD2; V: TRBV6-5; size: few; J: TRBJ2-4; DNA: TGTGCCAGCAGGGGAGGGGAGGGCCGGAGCATTCAGTACTTC; CDR3: CASRGGEGRSIQYF
D: NA; V: TRBV7-8; size: many; J: TRBJ2-3; DNA: TGTGCCAGCAGCTTGAGCTACACAGGGACAGATACGCAGTATTTT; CDR3: CASSLSYTGTDTQYF
D: NA; V: TRBV19; size: many; J: TRBJ1-1; DNA: TGTGCCAGTAGTATAGGACAGAACACTGAAGCTTTCTTT; CDR3: CASSIGQNTEAFF
D: NA; V: TRBV2; size: NA; J: TRBJ2-5; DNA: TGTGCCAGCAGTCCCGTCGCGGCGACCCAGTACTTC; CDR3: CASSPVAATQYF
D: NA; V: TRBV9; size: NA; J: TRBJ2-3; DNA: TGTGCCAGCAGCGTAGTAGGTCGAGGCGGGAGCACAGATACGCAGTATTTT; CDR3: CASSVVGRGGSTDTQYF
D: TRBD2; V: TRBV15; size: NA; J: TRBJ2-5; DNA: TGTGCCAGCGGGGGTGGGACCCAGTACTTC; CDR3: CASGGGTQYF
D: NA; V: TRBV4-3; size: many; J: TRBJ2-2; DNA: TGCGCCAGCAGCCTTAACGGACTTTTCACCGGGGAGCTGTTTTTT; CDR3: CASSLNGLFTGELFF